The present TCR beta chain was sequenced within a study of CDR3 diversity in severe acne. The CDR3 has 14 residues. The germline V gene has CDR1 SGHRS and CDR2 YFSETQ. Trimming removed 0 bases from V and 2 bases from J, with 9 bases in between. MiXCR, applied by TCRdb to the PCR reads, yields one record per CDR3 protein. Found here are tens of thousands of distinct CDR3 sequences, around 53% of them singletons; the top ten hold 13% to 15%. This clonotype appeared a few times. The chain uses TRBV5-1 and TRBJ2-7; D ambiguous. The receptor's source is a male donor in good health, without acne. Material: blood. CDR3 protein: CASSLVVSPYEQYF. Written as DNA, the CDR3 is TGCGCCAGCAGCTTGGTAGTCTCCCCCTACGAGCAGTACTTC. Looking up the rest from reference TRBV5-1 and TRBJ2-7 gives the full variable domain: KAGVTQTPRYLIKTRGQQVTLSCSPISGHRSVSWYQQTPGQGLQFLFEYFSETQRNKGNFPGRFSGRQFSNSRSEMNVSTLELGDSALYLCASSLVVSPYEQYFGPGTRLTVT.